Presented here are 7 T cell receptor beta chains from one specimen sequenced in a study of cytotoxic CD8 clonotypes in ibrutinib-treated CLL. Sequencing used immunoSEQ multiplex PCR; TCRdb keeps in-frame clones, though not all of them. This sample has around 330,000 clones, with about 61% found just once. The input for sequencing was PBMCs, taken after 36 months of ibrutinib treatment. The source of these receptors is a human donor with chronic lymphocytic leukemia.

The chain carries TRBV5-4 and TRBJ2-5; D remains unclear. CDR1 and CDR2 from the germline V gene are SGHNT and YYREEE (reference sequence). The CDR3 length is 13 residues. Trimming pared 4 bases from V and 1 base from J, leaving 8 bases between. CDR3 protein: CASSGPSQETQYF. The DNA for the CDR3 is TGTGCCAGCAGCGGGCCAAGCCAAGAGACCCAGTACTTC.

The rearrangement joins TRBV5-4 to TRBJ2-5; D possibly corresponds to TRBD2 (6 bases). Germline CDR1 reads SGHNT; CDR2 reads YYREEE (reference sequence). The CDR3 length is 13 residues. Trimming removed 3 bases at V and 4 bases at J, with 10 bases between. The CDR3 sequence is CASSSEGRETQYF. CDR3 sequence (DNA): TGTGCCAGCAGCTCGGAGGGCAGAGAGACCCAGTACTTC.

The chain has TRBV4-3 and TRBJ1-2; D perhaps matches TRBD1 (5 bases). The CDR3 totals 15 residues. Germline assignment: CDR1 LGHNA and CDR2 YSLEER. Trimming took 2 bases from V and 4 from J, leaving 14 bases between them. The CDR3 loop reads CASSQSPREPYGYTF. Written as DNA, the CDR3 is TGCGCCAGCAGCCAAAGTCCCAGGGAGCCCTATGGCTACACCTTC.

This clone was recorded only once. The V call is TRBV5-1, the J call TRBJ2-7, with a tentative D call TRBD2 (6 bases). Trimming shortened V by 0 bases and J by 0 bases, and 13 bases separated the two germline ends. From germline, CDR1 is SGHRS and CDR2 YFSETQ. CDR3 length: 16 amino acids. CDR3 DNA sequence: TGCGCCAGCAGCTTGGCTGGGGGGTTGCGCTCCTACGAGCAGTACTTC. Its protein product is CASSLAGGLRSYEQYF.

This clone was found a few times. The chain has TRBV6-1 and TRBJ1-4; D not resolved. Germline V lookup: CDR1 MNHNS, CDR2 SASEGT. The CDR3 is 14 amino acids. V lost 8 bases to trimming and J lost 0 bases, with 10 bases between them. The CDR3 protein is CASFDRATNEKLFF. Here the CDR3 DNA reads TGTGCCAGCTTTGACCGAGCAACTAATGAAAAACTGTTTTTT.

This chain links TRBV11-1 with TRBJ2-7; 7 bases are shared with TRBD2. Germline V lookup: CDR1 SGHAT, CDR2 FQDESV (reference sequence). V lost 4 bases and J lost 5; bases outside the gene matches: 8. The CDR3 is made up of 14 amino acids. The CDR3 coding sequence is TGTGCCAGCAGCTGGGAAGCGGGGTATAACGAGCAGTACTTC. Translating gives CASSWEAGYNEQYF.

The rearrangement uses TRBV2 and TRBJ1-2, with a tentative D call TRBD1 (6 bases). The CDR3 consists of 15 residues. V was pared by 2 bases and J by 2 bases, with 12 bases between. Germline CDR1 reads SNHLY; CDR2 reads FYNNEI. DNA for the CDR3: TGTGCCAGCAGTGAATCGGGACACCCGAACTATGGCTACACCTTC. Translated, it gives CASSESGHPNYGYTF.